This entry lists 27 T cell receptor beta chains sequenced from one sample in a study of cytomegalovirus exposure and HLA in healthy donors. Profiling relied on immunoSEQ multiplex PCR, and the TCRdb table lists in-frame clones only, not all of them. This sample has tens of thousands of clones, with over 80% found just once. What was sequenced was PBMCs. The receptor source for this set is a man between 18 and 35 years old in good health and CMV-seronegative.

The rearrangement links TRBV19 to TRBJ1-1; D ambiguous. The CDR3 length is 13 residues. With 4 bases removed from V and 6 bases from J, the gap between germline ends came to 12 bases. Per germline, CDR1 LNHDA and CDR2 SQIVND (reference sequence). The CDR3 nucleotides are TGTGCCAGTAGTACCAATGGGGAGGCTGAAGCTTTCTTT. Protein: CASSTNGEAEAFF.

The rearrangement uses TRBV18 and TRBJ2-3, with a tentative D call TRBD2 (6 bases). The CDR3 totals 12 residues. Germline V gene lookup returns CDR1 KGHSH and CDR2 LQKENI. Trimming took 3 bases from V and 5 from J, leaving 6 bases between them. Here the CDR3 reads CASSPGGDTQYF. CDR3 in DNA: TGTGCCAGCTCACCCGGGGGAGATACGCAGTATTTT. The full variable domain, its missing parts supplied by reference TRBV18 and TRBJ2-3, is NAGVMQNPRHLVRRRGQEARLRCSPMKGHSHVYWYRQLPEEGLKFMVYLQKENIIDESGMPKERFSAEFPKEGPSILRIQQVVRGDSAAYFCASSPGGDTQYFGPGTRLTVL.

The V call is TRBV27, the J call TRBJ2-1; D is possibly TRBD2 (6 bases). CDR1 is MNHEY and CDR2 is SMNVEV in the germline V gene (reference sequence). V was shortened by 5 bases and J by 12 bases, with 11 bases between the two germline ends. The CDR3 is 11 amino acids. The CDR3 coding sequence is TGTGCCAGCAGTAGACTAGGTTGGCAGTTCTTC. This gives the protein CASSRLGWQFF.

The gene calls are TRBV10-3 and TRBJ2-7; the match to TRBD1 covers 9 bases. Unmatched junction bases numbered 5, after V lost 6 bases and J lost 2 bases. This CDR3 region has 14 residues. CDR1 is ENHRY and CDR2 is SYGVKD in the germline V gene. The DNA of the CDR3 is TGTGCCATCAGCCACCGGGACAGGGCCTACGAGCAGTACTTC. As protein: CAISHRDRAYEQYF.

The chain carries TRBV13 and TRBJ2-7, with D maybe TRBD2 (5 bases). CDR3 length equals 16 residues. Germline CDR1 and CDR2: PRHDT and FYEKMQ (reference sequence). Deletions cut 2 bases from V and 5 bases from J, with 19 bases between. DNA of the CDR3: TGTGCCAGCAGCTTAAATTGGCCACTAGAGGGCGACGAGCAGTACTTC. Translating gives CASSLNWPLEGDEQYF.

This chain links TRBV5-6 with TRBJ1-1, with 10 bases lining up with TRBD1. J was trimmed by 7 bases and V by 6 bases; bases with no gene match: 9. Germline values: CDR1 SGHDT, CDR2 YYEEEE. The CDR3 is 14 residues long. The CDR3, as DNA: TGTGCCAGCACCAGGGACAGGGGCCTTTTTGAAGCTTTCTTT. This codes for CASTRDRGLFEAFF.

V and J are TRBV28 and TRBJ1-1, with D tentatively TRBD1 (5 bases). Trimming pared 8 bases from V and 0 bases from J, leaving 10 bases between. Germline loops: CDR1 MDHEN, CDR2 SYDVKM. There are 13 residues in the CDR3. The DNA of the CDR3 is TGTGCCAGCCGGGGGGGGTTGAACACTGAAGCTTTCTTT. Translated, it gives CASRGGLNTEAFF.

The V and J genes are TRBV9 and TRBJ1-2; 11 bases line up with TRBD1. Trimming took 2 bases from V and 7 from J; bases not matched to a gene: 4. This CDR3 comprises 14 residues. Germline CDR1 reads SGDLS; CDR2 reads YYNGEE. DNA of the CDR3: TGTGCCAGCAGCGTGGAGGGACAGGGGGTTGGCTACACCTTC. This gives the protein CASSVEGQGVGYTF.

The rearrangement uses TRBV25-1 and TRBJ1-2; D perhaps matches TRBD1 (5 bases). This CDR3 is built from 15 residues. The V end was cut by 1 base, the J end by 0 bases, with 9 bases between. Looked up from germline, CDR1 is MGHDK and CDR2 is SYGVNS. CDR3 sequence: CASSELGDANYGYTF. Here the CDR3 DNA reads TGTGCCAGCAGTGAATTAGGGGATGCTAACTATGGCTACACCTTC.

The J gene is TRBJ2-1, the V gene TRBV5-1, with 8 bases aligning to TRBD1. The CDR3 contains 14 residues. The germline CDR1 and CDR2 sequences are SGHRS and YFSETQ. V dropped 4 bases and J dropped 4; count of bases not matched to a gene: 4. Here the CDR3 reads CASSPGQAYNEQFF. The CDR3 coding sequence is TGCGCCAGCAGCCCGGGACAGGCTTACAATGAGCAGTTCTTC.

This chain joins TRBV5-1 and TRBJ2-7; possibly TRBD1 for D (6 bases). The V end was cut by 4 bases, the J end by 6 bases, with 20 bases between. Germline CDR1 reads SGHRS; CDR2 reads YFSETQ. The CDR3 loop spans 15 amino acids. The CDR3 reads CASSATGLGQSEQYF. CDR3 in DNA: TGCGCCAGCAGCGCGACAGGTCTCGGGCAGAGCGAGCAGTACTTC.

The V gene is TRBV10-3, the J gene TRBJ1-2, with TRBD1 matching over 10 bases. The V segment lost 5 bases and the J segment 7 bases; nucleotides outside the gene matches: 7. This CDR3 has 14 amino acids. In germline, CDR1 is ENHRY, CDR2 SYGVKD. As DNA, the CDR3 is TGTGCCATCAGTAGCGACCGGGACAGGGGTGGCTACACCTTC. As protein: CAISSDRDRGGYTF.

The CDR3 DNA follows: TGTGCCTGTCCACTAGCGGGGAGCTACAATGAGCAGTTCTTC. This translates into CACPLAGSYNEQFF. This chain uses TRBV30 with TRBJ2-1, with 10 bases identical to TRBD2. The CDR3 consists of 14 residues. V trimming: 6 bases; J trimming: 3 bases; junction bases outside the gene matches: 5. The germline gives CDR1 GTSNPN, CDR2 SVGIG (reference sequence).

V is TRBV5-5 and J is TRBJ2-1; 13 bases map to TRBD2. The CDR3 spans 16 residues. Germline V gene sequence: CDR1 SGHKS, CDR2 YYEKEE (reference sequence). V trimming: 0 bases; J trimming: 4 bases; junction bases outside the gene matches: 1. The chain's CDR3 is CASSLVGLAGYNEQFF. In DNA, the CDR3 is TGTGCCAGCAGCTTGGTGGGACTAGCGGGGTACAATGAGCAGTTCTTC.

The CDR3 nucleotides are TGTGCCAGCAGCCCCGGGACAGGGGGTTTGAATGAGCAGTTCTTC. Amino acids: CASSPGTGGLNEQFF. The rearrangement uses TRBV2 and TRBJ2-1; 11 nucleotides align to TRBD1. CDR3 length equals 15 residues. Germline assignment: CDR1 SNHLY and CDR2 FYNNEI. Germline trimming cut 6 bases from V and 7 bases from J; bases unmatched to any gene: 8.

The V call is TRBV2, the J call TRBJ2-6; TRBD1 agrees at 8 bases. The CDR3 consists of 16 residues. Trimming took 11 bases from V and 0 from J; bases not matched to a gene: 9. In germline, CDR1 is SNHLY, CDR2 FYNNEI. The CDR3 here is CAGRRGRNSGANVLTF. For the CDR3, the DNA is TGTGCCGGGCGCAGGGGGCGGAACTCTGGGGCCAACGTCCTGACTTTC.

The V and J genes are TRBV5-1 and TRBJ2-3, with D possibly matching TRBD2 (6 bases). CDR3 length equals 16 residues. CDR1 is SGHRS and CDR2 is YFSETQ in the germline V gene. The ends were cut back, 3 bases at V and 2 bases at J, with 16 bases in the middle. The CDR3 loop reads CASSWSSSANTDTQYF. The DNA of the CDR3 is TGCGCCAGCAGCTGGAGTTCTAGCGCCAACACAGATACGCAGTATTTT.

The chain is built from TRBV19 and TRBJ2-3, with TRBD2 matching over 7 bases. Trimming took 3 bases from V and 0 from J; bases not matched to a gene: 6. CDR1 LNHDA and CDR2 SQIVND come from the germline V gene (reference sequence). The CDR3 is 16 amino acids. The CDR3 here is CASSIGGYPSTDTQYF. The DNA of the CDR3 is TGTGCCAGTAGTATCGGGGGGTACCCTAGCACAGATACGCAGTATTTT.

This chain connects TRBV9 to TRBJ2-5; D may be TRBD2 (7 bases). V was trimmed by 0 bases and J by 5 bases, leaving 14 bases between them. Germline CDR1 SGDLS, CDR2 YYNGEE. The CDR3 is 15 amino acids. The CDR3 DNA sequence: TGTGCCAGCAGCGTAGACGGCAGGGGAGGGGAGACCCAGTACTTC. This codes for CASSVDGRGGETQYF.

The chain links TRBV27 to TRBJ2-6; 11 nucleotides match TRBD2. Per the germline V gene, CDR1 is MNHEY and CDR2 is SMNVEV (reference sequence). With V trimmed by 2 bases and J by 1 base, 10 bases remained unmatched. This CDR3 region has 20 residues. DNA for the CDR3: TGTGCCAGCAGTTTAAAGGGTGGGCTAGCGGGAGGTTCTGGGGCCAACGTCCTGACTTTC. Residues: CASSLKGGLAGGSGANVLTF.

The chain is built from TRBV27 and TRBJ2-2; the D gene is possibly TRBD2 (6 bases). The CDR3 is 17 amino acids. Germline CDR1 reads MNHEY; CDR2 reads SMNVEV (reference sequence). V lost 0 bases and J lost 5, with 16 bases in between. As DNA, the CDR3 is TGTGCCAGCAGTTTATCGCGACCAGGAGGGAGGACCGGGGAGCTGTTTTTT. Amino acid sequence: CASSLSRPGGRTGELFF.

CDR3 amino acids: CASSFGTSGLYEQYF. CDR3 bases: TGTGCCAGCTCGTTCGGGACTAGCGGCCTCTACGAGCAGTACTTC. The chain links TRBV18 to TRBJ2-7; TRBD2 matches at 11 bases. CDR3 size: 15 residues. V trimming: 6 bases; J trimming: 3 bases; junction bases outside the gene matches: 7. Looked up from germline, CDR1 is KGHSH and CDR2 is LQKENI.

The CDR3 DNA sequence: TGTGCCAGCAGCTCTCCTCCTGACTCCGCTTTCTTT. Its protein is CASSSPPDSAFF. The V call is TRBV7-3, the J call TRBJ1-1, with D unclear. Germline V gene lookup returns CDR1 SGHTA and CDR2 FQGTGA. The length of the CDR3 is 12 residues. Deletions cut 4 bases from V and 11 bases from J, with 14 bases between.

V is TRBV28 and J is TRBJ2-4, with a weak D call TRBD2 (6 bases). Trimming stripped 5 bases from V and 2 bases from J, with 7 bases between. Germline V CDR1 and CDR2: MDHEN, SYDVKM. The CDR3 runs to 13 residues. This CDR3 reads CASSGGTKNIQYF. In DNA form, the CDR3 reads TGTGCCAGCAGTGGCGGGACCAAAAACATTCAGTACTTC.

V usage is TRBV2 and J usage is TRBJ2-5, with D possibly being TRBD2 (5 bases). The ends were cut back, 4 bases at V and 5 bases at J, with 17 bases in the middle. Germline CDR1 and CDR2: SNHLY and FYNNEI. CDR3 size: 15 residues. The CDR3 nucleotides read TGTGCCAGCAGTGCGAGGGCGGGCCCAAGGGAGACCCAGTACTTC. This gives the protein CASSARAGPRETQYF.

The genes are TRBV19 and TRBJ1-2; 8 bases fit TRBD1. The CDR3 is made up of 15 amino acids. The ends lost 6 bases at V and 4 bases at J; junction bases unmatched: 10. CDR1 and CDR2 (germline): LNHDA, SQIVND (reference sequence). DNA for the CDR3: TGTGCCAGTAGCCCCACCGGACAGGGCGGCTATGGCTACACCTTC. Its translation is CASSPTGQGGYGYTF. Full variable domain (missing parts from reference TRBV19 and TRBJ1-2): DGGITQSPKYLFRKEGQNVTLSCEQNLNHDAMYWYRQDPGQGLRLIYYSQIVNDFQKGDIAEGYSVSREKKESFPLTVTSAQKNPTAFYLCASSPTGQGGYGYTFGSGTRLTVV.

DNA for the CDR3: TGTGCCAGCAGCTTAGAGGCTAGCGGGACACGGGAGCAGTACTTC. This codes for CASSLEASGTREQYF. The rearrangement uses TRBV5-4 and TRBJ2-7, with 9 nucleotides matching TRBD2. The CDR3 runs to 15 residues. Germline CDR1 is SGHNT and CDR2 is YYREEE (reference sequence). With 2 bases clipped from V and 7 bases from J, the junction kept 10 bases outside the gene matches.